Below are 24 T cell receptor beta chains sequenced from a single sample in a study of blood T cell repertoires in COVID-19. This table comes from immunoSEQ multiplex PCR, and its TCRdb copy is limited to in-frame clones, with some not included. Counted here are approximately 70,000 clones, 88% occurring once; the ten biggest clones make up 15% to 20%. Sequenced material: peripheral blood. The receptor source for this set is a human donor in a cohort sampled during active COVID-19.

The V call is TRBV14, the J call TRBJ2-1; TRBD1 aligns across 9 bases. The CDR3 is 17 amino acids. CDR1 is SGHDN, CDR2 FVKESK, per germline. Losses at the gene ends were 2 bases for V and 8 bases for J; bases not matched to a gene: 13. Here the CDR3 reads CASSQTSRTGVLDEQFF. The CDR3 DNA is TGTGCCAGCAGCCAAACGAGCCGGACAGGGGTCTTGGATGAGCAGTTCTTC.

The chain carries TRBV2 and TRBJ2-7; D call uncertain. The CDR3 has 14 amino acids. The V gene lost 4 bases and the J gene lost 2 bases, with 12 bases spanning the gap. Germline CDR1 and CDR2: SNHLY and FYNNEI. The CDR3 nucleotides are TGTGCCAGCAGTGGACTCCGTTCCACCTACGAGCAGTACTTC. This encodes CASSGLRSTYEQYF. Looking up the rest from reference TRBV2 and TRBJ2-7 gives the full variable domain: EPEVTQTPSHQVTQMGQEVILRCVPISNHLYFYWYRQILGQKVEFLVSFYNNEISEKSEIFDDQFSVERPDGSNFTLKIRSTKLEDSAMYFCASSGLRSTYEQYFGPGTRLTVT.

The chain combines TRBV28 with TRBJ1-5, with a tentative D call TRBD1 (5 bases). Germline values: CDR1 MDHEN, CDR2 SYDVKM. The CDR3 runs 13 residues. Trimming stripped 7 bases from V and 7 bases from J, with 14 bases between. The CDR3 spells CASTLQELQPQHF. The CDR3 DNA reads TGTGCCAGCACCTTACAGGAGCTCCAGCCCCAGCATTTT.

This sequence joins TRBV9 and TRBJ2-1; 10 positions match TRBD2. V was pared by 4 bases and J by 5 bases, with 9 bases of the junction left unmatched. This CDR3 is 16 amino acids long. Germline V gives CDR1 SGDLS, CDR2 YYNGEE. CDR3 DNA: TGTGCCAGCAGCCCGACGGGGACTAGCGATAACAATGAGCAGTTCTTC. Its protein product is CASSPTGTSDNNEQFF.

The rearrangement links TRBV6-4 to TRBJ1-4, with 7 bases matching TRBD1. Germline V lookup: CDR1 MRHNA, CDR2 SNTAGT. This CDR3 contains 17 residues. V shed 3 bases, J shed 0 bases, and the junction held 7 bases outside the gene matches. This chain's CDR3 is CASSDHDRVATNEKLFF. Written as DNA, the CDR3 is TGTGCCAGCAGTGATCACGACAGGGTTGCAACTAATGAAAAACTGTTTTTT.

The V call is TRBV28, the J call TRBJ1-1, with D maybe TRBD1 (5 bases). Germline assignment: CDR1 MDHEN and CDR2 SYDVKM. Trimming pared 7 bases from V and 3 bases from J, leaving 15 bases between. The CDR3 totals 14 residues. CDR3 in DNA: TGTGCCAGCACCAGACCAGGGTCGGACACTGAAGCTTTCTTT. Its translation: CASTRPGSDTEAFF.

The CDR3: CASRRWTGEGYTF. The CDR3 DNA reads TGTGCCAGCAGAAGGTGGACAGGGGAGGGCTACACCTTC. This chain links TRBV6-5 with TRBJ1-2; 9 bases map to TRBD1. The ends lost 6 bases at V and 8 bases at J; junction bases unmatched: 7. The CDR3 spans 13 residues. Germline V lookup: CDR1 MNHEY, CDR2 SVGAGI.

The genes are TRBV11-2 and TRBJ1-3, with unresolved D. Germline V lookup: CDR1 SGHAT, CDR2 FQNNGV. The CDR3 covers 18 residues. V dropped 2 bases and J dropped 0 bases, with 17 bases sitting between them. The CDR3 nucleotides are TGTGCCAGCAGCTTAAATCCCATCCTGAGGGCCTCTGGAAACACCATATATTTT. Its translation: CASSLNPILRASGNTIYF.

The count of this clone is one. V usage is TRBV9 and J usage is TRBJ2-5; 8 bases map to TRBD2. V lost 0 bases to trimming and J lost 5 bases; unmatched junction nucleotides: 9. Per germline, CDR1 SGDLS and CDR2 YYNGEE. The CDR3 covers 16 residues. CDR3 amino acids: CASSVDGSGVSETQYF. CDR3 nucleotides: TGTGCCAGCAGCGTAGATGGTAGCGGGGTGAGTGAGACCCAGTACTTC.

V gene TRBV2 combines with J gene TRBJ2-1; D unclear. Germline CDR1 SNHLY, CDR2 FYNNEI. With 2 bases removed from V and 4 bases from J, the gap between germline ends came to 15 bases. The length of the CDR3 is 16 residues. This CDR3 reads CASSEWSSLEYNEQFF. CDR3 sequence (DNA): TGTGCCAGCAGTGAATGGAGCTCTCTGGAATACAATGAGCAGTTCTTC.

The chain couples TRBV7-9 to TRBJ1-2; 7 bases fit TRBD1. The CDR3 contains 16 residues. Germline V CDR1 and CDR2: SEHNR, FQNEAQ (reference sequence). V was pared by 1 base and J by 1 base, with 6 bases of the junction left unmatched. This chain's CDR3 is CASSLVGDSFNYGYTF. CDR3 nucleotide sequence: TGTGCCAGCAGCTTAGTGGGGGACAGCTTTAACTATGGCTACACCTTC.

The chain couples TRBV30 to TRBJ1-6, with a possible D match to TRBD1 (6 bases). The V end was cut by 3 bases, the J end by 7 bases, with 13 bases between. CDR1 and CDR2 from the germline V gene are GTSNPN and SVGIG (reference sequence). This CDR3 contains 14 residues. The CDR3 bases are TGTGCCTGGAGATTACAGGGCCGAAATTCACCCCTCCACTTT. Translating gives CAWRLQGRNSPLHF.

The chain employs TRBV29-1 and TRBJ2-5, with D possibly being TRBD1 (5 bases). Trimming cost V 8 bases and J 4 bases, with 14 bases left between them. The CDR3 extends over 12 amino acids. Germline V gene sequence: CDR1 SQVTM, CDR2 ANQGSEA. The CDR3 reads CSPLGLGETQYF. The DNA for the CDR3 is TGCAGCCCCTTGGGGCTGGGAGAGACCCAGTACTTC.

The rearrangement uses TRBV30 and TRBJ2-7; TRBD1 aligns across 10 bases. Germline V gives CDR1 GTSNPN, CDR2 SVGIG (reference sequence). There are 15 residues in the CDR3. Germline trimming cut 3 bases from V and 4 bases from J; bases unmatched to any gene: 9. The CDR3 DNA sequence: TGTGCCTGGAGCCCCCAGACAGGGGGCAAGTACGAGCAGTACTTC. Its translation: CAWSPQTGGKYEQYF.

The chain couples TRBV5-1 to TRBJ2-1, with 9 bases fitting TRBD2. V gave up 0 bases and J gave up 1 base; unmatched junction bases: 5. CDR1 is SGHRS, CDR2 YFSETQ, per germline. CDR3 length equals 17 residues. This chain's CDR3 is CASSLVPTSGSYNEQFF. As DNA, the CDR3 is TGCGCCAGCAGCTTGGTTCCAACTAGCGGGTCCTACAATGAGCAGTTCTTC.

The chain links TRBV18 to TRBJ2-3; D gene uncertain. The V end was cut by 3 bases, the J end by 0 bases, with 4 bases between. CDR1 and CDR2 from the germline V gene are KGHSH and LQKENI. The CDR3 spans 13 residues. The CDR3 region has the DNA TGTGCCAGCTCACCCCCAAGCACAGATACGCAGTATTTT. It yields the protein CASSPPSTDTQYF.

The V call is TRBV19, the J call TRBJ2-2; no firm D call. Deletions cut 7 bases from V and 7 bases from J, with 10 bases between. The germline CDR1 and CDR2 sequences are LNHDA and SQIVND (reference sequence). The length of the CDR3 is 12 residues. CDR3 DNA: TGTGCCAGTACCCCTCGGGTCGGGGAGCTGTTTTTT. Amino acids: CASTPRVGELFF.

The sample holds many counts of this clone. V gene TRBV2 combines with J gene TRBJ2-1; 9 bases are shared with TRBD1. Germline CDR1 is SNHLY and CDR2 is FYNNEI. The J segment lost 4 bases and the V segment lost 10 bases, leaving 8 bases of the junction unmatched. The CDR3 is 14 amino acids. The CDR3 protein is CATQGGQGYNEQFF. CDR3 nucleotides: TGTGCCACCCAGGGGGGACAGGGATACAATGAGCAGTTCTTC.

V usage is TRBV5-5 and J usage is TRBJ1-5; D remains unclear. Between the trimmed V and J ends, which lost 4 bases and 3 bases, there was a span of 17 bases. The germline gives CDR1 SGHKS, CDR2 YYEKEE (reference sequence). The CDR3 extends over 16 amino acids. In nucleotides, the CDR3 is TGTGCCAGCAGCCTGGGCGCGGGTTTGGACAATCAGCCCCAGCATTTT. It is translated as CASSLGAGLDNQPQHF.

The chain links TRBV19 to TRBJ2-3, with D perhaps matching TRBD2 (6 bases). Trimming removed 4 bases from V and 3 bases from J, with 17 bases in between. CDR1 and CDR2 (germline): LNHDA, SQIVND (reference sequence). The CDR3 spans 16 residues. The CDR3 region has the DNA TGTGCCAGTAGTAGGGGGAGCGGAGGGCGGACAGATACGCAGTATTTT. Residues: CASSRGSGGRTDTQYF. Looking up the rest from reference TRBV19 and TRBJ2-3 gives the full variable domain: DGGITQSPKYLFRKEGQNVTLSCEQNLNHDAMYWYRQDPGQGLRLIYYSQIVNDFQKGDIAEGYSVSREKKESFPLTVTSAQKNPTAFYLCASSRGSGGRTDTQYFGPGTRLTVL.

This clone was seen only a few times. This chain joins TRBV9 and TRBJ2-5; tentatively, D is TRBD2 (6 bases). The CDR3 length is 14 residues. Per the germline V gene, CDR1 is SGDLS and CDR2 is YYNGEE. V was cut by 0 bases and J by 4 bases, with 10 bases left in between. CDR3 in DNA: TGTGCCAGCAGCGTAGGTAGCGGACGAGAGACCCAGTACTTC. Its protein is CASSVGSGRETQYF.

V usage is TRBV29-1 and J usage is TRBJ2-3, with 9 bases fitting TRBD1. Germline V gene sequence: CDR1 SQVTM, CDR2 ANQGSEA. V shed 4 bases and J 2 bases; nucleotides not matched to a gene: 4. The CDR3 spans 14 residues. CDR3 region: CSVGQGGVTDTQYF. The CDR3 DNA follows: TGCAGCGTTGGACAGGGGGGAGTCACAGATACGCAGTATTTT.

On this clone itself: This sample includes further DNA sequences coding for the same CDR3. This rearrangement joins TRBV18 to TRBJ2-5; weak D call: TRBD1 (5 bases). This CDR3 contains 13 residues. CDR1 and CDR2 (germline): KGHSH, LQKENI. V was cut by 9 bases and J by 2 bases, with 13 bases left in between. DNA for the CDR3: TGTGCCAGTAGTTTGGGGCTACAAGAGACCCAGTACTTC. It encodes CASSLGLQETQYF. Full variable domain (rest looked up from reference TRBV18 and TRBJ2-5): NAGVMQNPRHLVRRRGQEARLRCSPMKGHSHVYWYRQLPEEGLKFMVYLQKENIIDESGMPKERFSAEFPKEGPSILRIQQVVRGDSAAYFCASSLGLQETQYFGPGTRLLVL.

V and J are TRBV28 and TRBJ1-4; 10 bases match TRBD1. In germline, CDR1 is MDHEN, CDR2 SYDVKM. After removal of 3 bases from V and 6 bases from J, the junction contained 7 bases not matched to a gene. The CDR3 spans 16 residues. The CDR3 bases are TGTGCCAGCAGTTTTTGGTTGACAGGGGGCGATGAAAAACTGTTTTTT. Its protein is CASSFWLTGGDEKLFF.